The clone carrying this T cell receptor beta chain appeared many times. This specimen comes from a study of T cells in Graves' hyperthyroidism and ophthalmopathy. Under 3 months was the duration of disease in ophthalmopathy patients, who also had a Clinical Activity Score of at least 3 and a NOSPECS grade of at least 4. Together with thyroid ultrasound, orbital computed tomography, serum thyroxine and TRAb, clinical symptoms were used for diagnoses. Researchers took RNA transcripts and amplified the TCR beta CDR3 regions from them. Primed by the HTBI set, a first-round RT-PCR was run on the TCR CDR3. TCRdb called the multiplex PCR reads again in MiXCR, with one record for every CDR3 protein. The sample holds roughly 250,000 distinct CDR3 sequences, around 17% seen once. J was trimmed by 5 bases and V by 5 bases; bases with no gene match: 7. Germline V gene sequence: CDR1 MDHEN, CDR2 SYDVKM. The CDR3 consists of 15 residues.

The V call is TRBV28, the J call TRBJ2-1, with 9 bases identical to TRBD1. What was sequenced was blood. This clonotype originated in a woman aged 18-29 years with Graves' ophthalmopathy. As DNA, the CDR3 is TGTGCCAGCAGTCTCCGGACAGGGGAGAACAATGAGCAGTTCTTC. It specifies CASSLRTGENNEQFF. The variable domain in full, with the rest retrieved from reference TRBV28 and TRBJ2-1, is DVKVTQSSRYLVKRTGEKVFLECVQDMDHENMFWYRQDPGLGLRLIYFSYDVKMKEKGDIPEGYSVSREKKERFSLILESASTNQTSMYLCASSLRTGENNEQFFGPGTRLTVL.